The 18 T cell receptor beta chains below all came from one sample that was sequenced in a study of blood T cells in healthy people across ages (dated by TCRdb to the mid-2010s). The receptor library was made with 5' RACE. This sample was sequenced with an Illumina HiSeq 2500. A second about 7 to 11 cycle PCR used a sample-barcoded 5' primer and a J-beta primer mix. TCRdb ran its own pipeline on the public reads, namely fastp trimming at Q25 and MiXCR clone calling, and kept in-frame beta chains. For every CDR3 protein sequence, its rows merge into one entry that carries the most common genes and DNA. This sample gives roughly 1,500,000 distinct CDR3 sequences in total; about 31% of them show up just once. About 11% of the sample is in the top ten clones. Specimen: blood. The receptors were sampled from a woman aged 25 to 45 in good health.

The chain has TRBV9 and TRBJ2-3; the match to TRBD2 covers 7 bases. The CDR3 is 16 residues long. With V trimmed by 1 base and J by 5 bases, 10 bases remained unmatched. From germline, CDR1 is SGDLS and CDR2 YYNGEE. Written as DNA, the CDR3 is TGTGCCAGCAGCGTATTTGGGGGAGGGCCGGGAGATACGCAGTATTTT. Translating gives CASSVFGGGPGDTQYF. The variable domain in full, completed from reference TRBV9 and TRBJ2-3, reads DSGVTQTPKHLITATGQRVTLRCSPRSGDLSVYWYQQSLDQGLQFLIQYYNGEERAKGNILERFSAQQFPDLHSELNLSSLELGDSALYFCASSVFGGGPGDTQYFGPGTRLTVL.

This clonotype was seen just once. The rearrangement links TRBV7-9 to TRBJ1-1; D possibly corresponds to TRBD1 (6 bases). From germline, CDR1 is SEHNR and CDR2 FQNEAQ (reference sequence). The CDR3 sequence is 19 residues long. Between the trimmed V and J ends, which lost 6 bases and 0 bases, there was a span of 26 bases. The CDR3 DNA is TGTGCCAGCAGTCAGAATTCGGGACACCCTAAGGGCATGAACACTGAAGCTTTCTTT. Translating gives CASSQNSGHPKGMNTEAFF.

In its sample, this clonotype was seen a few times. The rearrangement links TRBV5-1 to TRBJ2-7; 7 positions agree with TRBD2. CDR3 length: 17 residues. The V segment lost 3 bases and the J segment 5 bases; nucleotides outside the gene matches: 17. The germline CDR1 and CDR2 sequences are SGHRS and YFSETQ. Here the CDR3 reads CASSWGDYLYNLHEQYF. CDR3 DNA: TGCGCCAGCAGCTGGGGGGACTACCTTTATAACCTCCACGAGCAGTACTTC.

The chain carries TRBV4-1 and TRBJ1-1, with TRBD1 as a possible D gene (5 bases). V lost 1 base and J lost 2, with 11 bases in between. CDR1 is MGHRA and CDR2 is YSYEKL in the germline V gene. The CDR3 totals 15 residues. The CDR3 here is CASSQVPTGNTEAFF. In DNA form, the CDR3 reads TGCGCCAGCAGCCAAGTTCCCACAGGTAACACTGAAGCTTTCTTT.

The CDR3 reads CASSSNLRGTQYF. CDR3 nucleotide sequence: TGTGCCAGCAGCTCGAACCTCAGAGGGACCCAGTACTTC. This chain connects TRBV7-2 to TRBJ2-5, with D unclear. Trimming removed 4 bases from V and 7 bases from J, with 13 bases in between. Germline CDR1 and CDR2: SGHTA and FQGNSA. The CDR3 extends over 13 amino acids.

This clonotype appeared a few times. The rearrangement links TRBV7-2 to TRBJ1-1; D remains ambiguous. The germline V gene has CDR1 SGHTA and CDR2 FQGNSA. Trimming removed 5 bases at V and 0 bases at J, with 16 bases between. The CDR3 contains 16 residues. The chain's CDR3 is CASSMRPLFMNTEAFF. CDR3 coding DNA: TGTGCCAGCAGCATGAGACCATTGTTCATGAACACTGAAGCTTTCTTT.

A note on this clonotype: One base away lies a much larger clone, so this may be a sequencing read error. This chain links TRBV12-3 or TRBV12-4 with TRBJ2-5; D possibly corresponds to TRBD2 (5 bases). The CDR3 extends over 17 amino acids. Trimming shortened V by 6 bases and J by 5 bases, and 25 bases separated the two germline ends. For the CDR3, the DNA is TGTGCCAGCAGCCTGGACGGAAAGAGGGTGGGTAGGGAGACCCAGTACTTC. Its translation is CASSLDGKRVGRETQYF.

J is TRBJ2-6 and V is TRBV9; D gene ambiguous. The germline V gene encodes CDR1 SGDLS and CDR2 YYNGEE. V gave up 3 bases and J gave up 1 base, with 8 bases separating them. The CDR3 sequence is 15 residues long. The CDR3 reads CASSAPRSGANVLTF. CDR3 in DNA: TGTGCCAGCAGCGCCCCCAGATCTGGGGCCAACGTCCTGACTTTC.

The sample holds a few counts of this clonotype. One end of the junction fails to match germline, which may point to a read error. CDR3 in DNA: TGTGCCAGCAACCAACCCGGGACTAGCGGGAGCACAGATACGCAGTATTTT. Translated, it gives CASNQPGTSGSTDTQYF. The J gene is TRBJ2-3, the V gene TRBV4-2; 12 bases are shared with TRBD2. The CDR3 spans 17 residues. CDR1 and CDR2 from the germline V gene are LGHNA and YNFKEQ.

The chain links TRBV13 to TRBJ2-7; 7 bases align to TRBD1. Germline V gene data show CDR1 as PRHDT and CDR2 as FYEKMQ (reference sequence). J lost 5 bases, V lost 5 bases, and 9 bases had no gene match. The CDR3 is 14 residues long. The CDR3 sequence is CASSLDRVRDEQYF. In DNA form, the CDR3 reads TGTGCCAGCAGCCTCGACAGGGTTAGGGACGAGCAGTACTTC. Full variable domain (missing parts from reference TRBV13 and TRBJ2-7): AAGVIQSPRHLIKEKRETATLKCYPIPRHDTVYWYQQGPGQDPQFLISFYEKMQSDKGSIPDRFSAQQFSDYHSELNMSSLELGDSALYFCASSLDRVRDEQYFGPGTRLTVT.

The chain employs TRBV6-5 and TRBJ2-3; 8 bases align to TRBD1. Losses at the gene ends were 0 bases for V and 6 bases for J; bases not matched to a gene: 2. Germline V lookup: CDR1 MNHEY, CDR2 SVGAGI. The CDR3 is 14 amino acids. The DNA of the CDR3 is TGTGCCAGCAGTTACTCCGACAGGGGCGATACGCAGTATTTT. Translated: CASSYSDRGDTQYF.

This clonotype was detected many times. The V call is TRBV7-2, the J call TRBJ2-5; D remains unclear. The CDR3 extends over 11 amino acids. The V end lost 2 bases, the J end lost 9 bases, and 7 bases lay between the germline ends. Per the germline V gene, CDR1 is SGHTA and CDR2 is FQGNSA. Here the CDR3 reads CASSLREAQYF. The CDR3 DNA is TGTGCCAGCAGCTTAAGGGAAGCCCAGTACTTC.

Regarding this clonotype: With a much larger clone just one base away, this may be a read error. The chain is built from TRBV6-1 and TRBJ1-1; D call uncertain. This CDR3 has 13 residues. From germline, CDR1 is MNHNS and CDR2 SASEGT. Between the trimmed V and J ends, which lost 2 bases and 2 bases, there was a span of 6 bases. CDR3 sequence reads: CASSEPVNTEAFF. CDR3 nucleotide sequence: TGTGCCAGCAGTGAACCAGTTAACACTGAAGCTTTCTTT.

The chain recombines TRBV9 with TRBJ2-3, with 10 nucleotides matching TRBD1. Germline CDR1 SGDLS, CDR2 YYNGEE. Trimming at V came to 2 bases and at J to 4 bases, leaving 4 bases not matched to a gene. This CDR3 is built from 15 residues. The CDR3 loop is CASSVWDRGADTQYF. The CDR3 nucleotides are TGTGCCAGCAGCGTGTGGGACAGGGGCGCAGATACGCAGTATTTT.

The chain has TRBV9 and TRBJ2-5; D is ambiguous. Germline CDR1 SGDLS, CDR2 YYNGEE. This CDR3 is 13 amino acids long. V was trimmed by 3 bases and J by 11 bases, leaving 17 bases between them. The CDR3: CASSARGPDEQYF. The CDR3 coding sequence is TGTGCCAGCAGCGCACGAGGCCCGGATGAGCAGTACTTC.

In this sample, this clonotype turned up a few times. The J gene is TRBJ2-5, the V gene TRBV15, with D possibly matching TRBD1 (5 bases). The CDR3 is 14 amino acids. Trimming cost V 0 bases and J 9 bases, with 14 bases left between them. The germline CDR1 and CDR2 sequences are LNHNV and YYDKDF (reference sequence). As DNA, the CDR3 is TGTGCCACCAGCAGAGACCAGGGTATCGGAGCCCAGTACTTC. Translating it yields CATSRDQGIGAQYF.

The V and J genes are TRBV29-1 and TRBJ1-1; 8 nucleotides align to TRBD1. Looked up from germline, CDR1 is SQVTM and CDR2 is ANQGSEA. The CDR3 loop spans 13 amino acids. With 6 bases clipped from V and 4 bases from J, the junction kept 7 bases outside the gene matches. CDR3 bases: TGCAGCGTGCAGGGGGCCAGGGGCACTGAAGCTTTCTTT. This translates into CSVQGARGTEAFF.

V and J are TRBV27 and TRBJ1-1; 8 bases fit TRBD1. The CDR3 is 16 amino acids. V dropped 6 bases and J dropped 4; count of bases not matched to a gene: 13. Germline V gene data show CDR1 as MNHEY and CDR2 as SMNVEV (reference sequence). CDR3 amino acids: CASSPTWTGMGTEAFF. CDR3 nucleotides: TGTGCCAGCAGCCCCACCTGGACAGGGATGGGCACTGAAGCTTTCTTT.